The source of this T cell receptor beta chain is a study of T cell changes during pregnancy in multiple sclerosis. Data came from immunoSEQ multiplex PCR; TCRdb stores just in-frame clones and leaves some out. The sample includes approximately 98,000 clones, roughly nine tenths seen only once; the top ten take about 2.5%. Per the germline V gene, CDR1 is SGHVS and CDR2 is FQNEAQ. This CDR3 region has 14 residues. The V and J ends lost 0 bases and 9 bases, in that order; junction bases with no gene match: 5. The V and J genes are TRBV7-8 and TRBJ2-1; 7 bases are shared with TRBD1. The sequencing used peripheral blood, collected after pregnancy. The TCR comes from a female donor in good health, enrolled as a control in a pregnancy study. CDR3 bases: TGTGCCAGCAGCTTAGCGAGGGGGCCGAGTGAGCAGTTCTTC. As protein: CASSLARGPSEQFF.